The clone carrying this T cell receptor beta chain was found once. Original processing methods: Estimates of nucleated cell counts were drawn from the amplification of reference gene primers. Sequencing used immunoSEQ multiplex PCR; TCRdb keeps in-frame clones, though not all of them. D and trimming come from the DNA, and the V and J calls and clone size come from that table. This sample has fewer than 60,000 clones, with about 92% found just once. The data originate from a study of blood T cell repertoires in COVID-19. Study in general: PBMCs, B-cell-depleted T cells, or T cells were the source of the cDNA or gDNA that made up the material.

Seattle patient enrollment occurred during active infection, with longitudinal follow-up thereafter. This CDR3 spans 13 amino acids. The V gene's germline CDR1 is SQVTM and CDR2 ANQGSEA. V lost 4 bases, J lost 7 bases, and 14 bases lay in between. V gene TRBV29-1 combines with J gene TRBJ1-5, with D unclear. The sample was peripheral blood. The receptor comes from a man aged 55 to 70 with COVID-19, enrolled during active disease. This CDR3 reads CSVALLGGQPQHF. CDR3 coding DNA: TGCAGCGTTGCACTGCTAGGAGGCCAGCCCCAGCATTTT. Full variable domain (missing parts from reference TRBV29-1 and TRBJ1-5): SAVISQKPSRDICQRGTSLTIQCQVDSQVTMMFWYRQQPGQSLTLIATANQGSEATYESGFVIDKFPISRPNLTFSTLTVSNMSPEDSSIYLCSVALLGGQPQHFGDGTRLSIL.